This T cell receptor beta chain emerged from a study of early T cells in non-severe SARS-CoV-2 infection. Across the study: Chains were unpaired, as sequencing was done on bulk RNA from unsorted whole blood. Study conclusions and caveats: In VDJdb matching, anti-spike CD8 responses were favored while private and CD4 specificities went missing.

This clonotype appeared many times. Its antigen is as yet unknown. As part of library construction, unique molecular identifiers were attached to individual cDNA molecules. MiXCR, run by TCRdb on the 5' RACE reads, gives a single entry per CDR3 protein. The sample lists under 85,000 distinct CDR3 sequences; 12% were seen once. Deletions cut 4 bases from V and 1 base from J, with 4 bases between. The CDR3 spans 12 residues. Germline V gene lookup returns CDR1 MGHDK and CDR2 SYGVNS. The gene calls are TRBV25-1 and TRBJ1-1; D is unresolved. This sequence originates from an adult who was a healthcare worker with PCR-confirmed SARS-CoV-2 infection or an uninfected control (not recorded which). The sequenced sample consisted of whole blood. The DNA for the CDR3 is TGTGCCAGCAGTGCCCCGAACACTGAAGCTTTCTTT. This gives the protein CASSAPNTEAFF.